These 6 T cell receptor beta chains were all obtained from the same sample, sequenced in a study of regulatory T cells in long-lasting Graves disease. Time point in this sample: newly diagnosed GD, antithyroid drugs for less than 3 months. With RNA extracted from PBMCs as input, the TCR library was made. The authors built TCR beta libraries using iRepertoire HTBI primers and Arm-PCR of CDR3 regions. TCRdb called the multiplex PCR reads again in MiXCR, with one record for every CDR3 protein. The repertoire holds around 450,000 distinct CDR3 sequences, 15% seen once, with approximately 7.6% in the top ten. This sample was shared with a second study, whose subject was T cells in Graves' hyperthyroidism and ophthalmopathy.

The specimen comprised peripheral blood mononuclear cells (PBMCs), sampled at new diagnosis, from a patient treated with antithyroid drugs. These TCRs come from a woman in her 40s with Graves disease.

In its sample, this clonotype was seen a few times. Here the CDR3 reads CASSHGQGYGKNIQYF. CDR3 nucleotide sequence: TGTGCCAGCAGTCACGGACAGGGGTATGGCAAAAACATTCAGTACTTC. J is TRBJ2-4 and V is TRBV12-3 or TRBV12-4; 9 bases are shared with TRBD1. The V and J ends lost 5 bases and 3 bases, in that order; junction bases with no gene match: 8. This CDR3 contains 16 residues.

This clonotype was found many times. The chain combines TRBV6-2 or TRBV6-3 with TRBJ2-7; 7 positions match TRBD1. This CDR3 contains 13 residues. Germline assignment: CDR1 MNHEY and CDR2 SVGEGT. The J segment lost 4 bases and the V segment lost 5 bases, leaving 5 bases of the junction unmatched. The CDR3 nucleotides are TGTGCCAGCAGTCCTACAGGGGAGTACGAGCAGTACTTC. It yields the protein CASSPTGEYEQYF.

This chain connects TRBV19 to TRBJ2-1; 10 bases are shared with TRBD2. Trimming removed 2 bases from V and 0 bases from J; junction bases left unmatched: 13. Looked up from germline, CDR1 is LNHDA and CDR2 is SQIVND (reference sequence). The CDR3 runs to 20 residues. This CDR3 reads CASSIRASGSEISSYNEQFF. DNA of the CDR3: TGTGCCAGTAGTATAAGGGCTAGCGGGAGCGAAATAAGCTCCTACAATGAGCAGTTCTTC.

The chain recombines TRBV5-1 with TRBJ1-5; maybe TRBD1 (5 bases). The CDR3 has 15 amino acids. Between the trimmed V and J ends, which lost 0 bases and 1 base, there was a span of 8 bases. Germline-derived CDR1 and CDR2 are SGHRS and YFSETQ. In DNA form, the CDR3 reads TGCGCCAGCAGCTTGGGCAGGGAAAGCAATCAGCCCCAGCATTTT. Amino acids: CASSLGRESNQPQHF.

The rearrangement links TRBV27 to TRBJ1-4; TRBD1 aligns across 7 bases. CDR3 length equals 16 residues. The V and J ends lost 7 bases and 6 bases, in that order; junction bases with no gene match: 14. Germline V gives CDR1 MNHEY, CDR2 SMNVEV (reference sequence). CDR3 sequence: CASKTALWTGDEKLFF. The CDR3 DNA reads TGTGCCAGCAAGACCGCTTTGTGGACAGGAGATGAAAAACTGTTTTTT.

This clonotype was seen only a few times. V gene TRBV4-1 combines with J gene TRBJ2-3; D is uncertain. Deletions cut 1 base from V and 2 bases from J, with 10 bases between. Germline-derived CDR1 and CDR2 are MGHRA and YSYEKL. The CDR3 loop spans 15 amino acids. CDR3 in amino acids: CASSQGVYPTDTQYF. As DNA, the CDR3 is TGCGCCAGCAGCCAAGGGGTATACCCCACAGATACGCAGTATTTT.